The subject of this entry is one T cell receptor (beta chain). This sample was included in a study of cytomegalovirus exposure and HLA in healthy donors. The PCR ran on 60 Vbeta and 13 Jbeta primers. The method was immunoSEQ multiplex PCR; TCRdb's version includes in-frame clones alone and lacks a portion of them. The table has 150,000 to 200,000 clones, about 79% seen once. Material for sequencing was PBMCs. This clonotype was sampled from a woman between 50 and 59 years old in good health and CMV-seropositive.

CDR3 DNA: TGTGCCAGCCGTTGGGGACAGAACTATGGCTACACCTTC. Translation gives CASRWGQNYGYTF. V gene TRBV28 combines with J gene TRBJ1-2, with 7 bases aligning to TRBD1. The V segment lost 8 bases and the J segment 2 bases; nucleotides outside the gene matches: 5. This CDR3 region has 13 residues. Germline assignment: CDR1 MDHEN and CDR2 SYDVKM.